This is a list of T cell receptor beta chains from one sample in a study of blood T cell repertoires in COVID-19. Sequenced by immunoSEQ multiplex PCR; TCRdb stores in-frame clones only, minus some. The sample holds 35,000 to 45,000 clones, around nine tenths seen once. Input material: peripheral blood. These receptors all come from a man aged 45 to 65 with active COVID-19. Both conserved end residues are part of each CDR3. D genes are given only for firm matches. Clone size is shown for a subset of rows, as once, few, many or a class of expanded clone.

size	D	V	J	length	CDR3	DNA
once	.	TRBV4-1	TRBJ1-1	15	CASSQDGAGRTEAFF	TGCGCCAGCAGCCAAGATGGGGCGGGGAGGACTGAAGCTTTCTTT
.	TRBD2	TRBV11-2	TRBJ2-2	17	CASSFRGPSGDTGELFF	TGTGCCAGCAGCTTTAGGGGCCCTAGCGGGGACACCGGGGAGCTGTTTTTT
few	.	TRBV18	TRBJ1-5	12	CASSRMNQPQHF	TGTGCCAGCTCCCGTATGAATCAGCCCCAGCATTTT
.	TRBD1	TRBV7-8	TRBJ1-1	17	CASSLIGRGLKNTEAFF	TGTGCCAGCAGCTTAATTGGCAGGGGGCTTAAGAACACTGAAGCTTTCTTT
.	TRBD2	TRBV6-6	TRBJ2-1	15	CASRGGSFRVGEQFF	TGTGCCAGCAGGGGCGGGAGTTTCCGCGTTGGTGAGCAGTTCTTC
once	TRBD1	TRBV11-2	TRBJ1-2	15	CASSFWDREVYGYTF	TGTGCCAGCAGCTTTTGGGACAGAGAGGTCTATGGCTACACCTTC
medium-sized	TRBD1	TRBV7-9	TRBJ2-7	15	CASSWGQGDMDEQYF	TGTGCCAGCAGCTGGGGACAGGGGGATATGGACGAGCAGTACTTC
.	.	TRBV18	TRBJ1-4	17	CASSPTSRGSTNEKLFF	TGTGCCAGCTCACCCACCTCCAGGGGATCAACTAATGAAAAACTGTTTTTT
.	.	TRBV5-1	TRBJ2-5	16	CASSLGLGGKGETQYF	TGCGCCAGCAGCTTGGGACTAGGCGGGAAGGGAGAGACCCAGTACTTC
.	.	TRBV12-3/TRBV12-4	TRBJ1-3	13	CASSSVRGNTIYF	TGTGCCAGCAGTTCTGTTCGGGGGAACACCATATATTTT
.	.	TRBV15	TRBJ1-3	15	CATSRDSFSGNTIYF	TGTGCCACCAGCAGGGACAGTTTCTCTGGAAACACCATATATTTT
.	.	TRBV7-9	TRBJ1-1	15	CASSPTVGQTTEAFF	TGTGCCAGCAGCCCAACGGTCGGACAGACAACTGAAGCTTTCTTT
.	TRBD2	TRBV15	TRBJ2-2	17	CATSRDLRERFDGELFF	TGTGCCACCAGCAGAGATCTGCGGGAGAGGTTTGACGGGGAGCTGTTTTTT
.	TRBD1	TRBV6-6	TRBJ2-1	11	CAATGYNEQFF	TGTGCCGCGACAGGGTACAATGAGCAGTTCTTC
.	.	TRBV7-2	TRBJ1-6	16	CASSPTSGHYNSPLHF	TGTGCCAGCAGCCCAACGTCGGGACATTATAATTCACCCCTCCACTTT
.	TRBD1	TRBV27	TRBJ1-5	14	CASSLRQGNQPQHF	TGTGCCAGCAGTTTAAGACAGGGGAATCAGCCCCAGCATTTT
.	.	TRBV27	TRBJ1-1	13	CASSFNGPPEAFF	TGTGCCAGCAGTTTCAACGGTCCCCCTGAAGCTTTCTTT
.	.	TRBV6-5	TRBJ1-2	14	CASSSGPRVDGYTF	TGTGCCAGCAGCTCTGGCCCTCGGGTGGATGGCTACACCTTC
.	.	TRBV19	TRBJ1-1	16	CASTVGRRMMNTEAFF	TGTGCCAGTACCGTGGGCAGAAGAATGATGAACACTGAAGCTTTCTTT
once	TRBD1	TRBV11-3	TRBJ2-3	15	CASSRTGDGTDTQYF	TGTGCCAGCAGCCGAACAGGGGATGGTACAGATACGCAGTATTTT
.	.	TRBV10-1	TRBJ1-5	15	CASLTPRQWGQPQHF	TGCGCCAGCCTCACCCCCCGACAGTGGGGACAGCCCCAGCATTTT